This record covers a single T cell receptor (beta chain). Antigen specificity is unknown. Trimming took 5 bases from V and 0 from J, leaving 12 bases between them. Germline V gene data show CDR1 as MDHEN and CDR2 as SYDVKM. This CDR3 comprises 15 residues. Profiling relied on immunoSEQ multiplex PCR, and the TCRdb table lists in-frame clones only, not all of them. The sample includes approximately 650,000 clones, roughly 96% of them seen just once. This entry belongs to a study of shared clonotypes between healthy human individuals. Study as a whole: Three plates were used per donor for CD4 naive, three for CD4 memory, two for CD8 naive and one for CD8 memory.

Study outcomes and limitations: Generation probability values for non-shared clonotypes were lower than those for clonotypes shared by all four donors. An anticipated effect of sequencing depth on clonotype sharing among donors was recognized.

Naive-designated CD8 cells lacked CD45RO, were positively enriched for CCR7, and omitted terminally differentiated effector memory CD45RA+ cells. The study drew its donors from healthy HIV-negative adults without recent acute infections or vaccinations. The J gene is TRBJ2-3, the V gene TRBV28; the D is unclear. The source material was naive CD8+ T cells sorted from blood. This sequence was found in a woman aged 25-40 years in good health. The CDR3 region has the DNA TGTGCCAGCAGTCTCGCCCTGGACAGCACAGATACGCAGTATTTT. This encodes CASSLALDSTDTQYF.